This TCR beta chain stems from a study of Ad26.COV2.S vaccination and SARS-CoV-2 variants. About the study: Into the muscle, Ad26.COV2.S was dosed once or twice, 56 days apart.

Clones were sequenced by immunoSEQ multiplex PCR, and TCRdb holds only the in-frame ones, with some missing. The sample comprises about 410,000 clones, roughly nine tenths of which are singletons, and under 4% rests with the top ten. Remarks on this clone: The antigen remains unidentified.

As for treatment: 15 to 20 received Ad26.COV2.S at low or high dose, single or two shots; 5 received placebo; per-sample allocation not given. Samples were taken on day 63 after the first vaccine or placebo injection. The shot given was an Ad26 vector that makes Wuhan-strain SARS-CoV-2 spike. V was pared by 3 bases and J by 0 bases, with 11 bases between. Germline V lookup: CDR1 SGHAT, CDR2 FQNNGV. This CDR3 contains 15 residues. Broader study findings: Vaccine recipients and placebo recipients showed similar non-spike TCR breadth.

Here the sequenced sample was peripheral blood, taken in a trial of Ad26.COV2.S vaccine versus placebo. The chain couples TRBV11-2 to TRBJ1-1; D is uncertain. This sequence was found in a person between 18 and 59 years old who received the Ad26.COV2.S COVID-19 vaccine or a placebo. The CDR3 DNA sequence: TGTGCCAGCAGCTTTCTACGAGGGTTGAACACTGAAGCTTTCTTT. Its translation is CASSFLRGLNTEAFF.